Each of the 27 T cell receptor beta chains below was sequenced from the same sample in a study of OX40 agonist ivuxolimab in advanced cancers. Sequenced by immunoSEQ multiplex PCR; TCRdb stores in-frame clones only, minus some. The sample has under 40,000 clones, approximately 81% seen once. Sequenced here: CD4+ or CD8+ T cells sorted from blood, sampled in a trial of the OX40 agonist ivuxolimab. All receptors derive from an adult with an advanced solid tumor such as melanoma, head and neck, liver or kidney cancer.

V is TRBV10-3 and J is TRBJ2-3, with a possible D match to TRBD1 (6 bases). The CDR3 is 15 amino acids. Trimming took off 7 bases at V and 0 bases at J, with 14 bases between the two ends. The germline CDR1 and CDR2 sequences are ENHRY and SYGVKD. The CDR3 sequence: CAIKTGQGSTDTQYF. In nucleotides, the CDR3 is TGTGCCATCAAAACAGGGCAGGGGAGCACAGATACGCAGTATTTT.

This CDR3 is CASLQQQSGNTIYF. The DNA of the CDR3 is TGTGCCAGCCTTCAGCAGCAATCTGGAAACACCATATATTTT. The chain links TRBV14 to TRBJ1-3; D unresolved. This CDR3 region has 14 residues. The V and J ends lost 8 bases and 1 base respectively, with 12 bases between them. CDR1 SGHDN and CDR2 FVKESK come from the germline V gene.

This clone was seen a few times. The chain joins TRBV4-3 to TRBJ1-4; tentatively, D is TRBD1 (5 bases). Germline CDR1 LGHNA, CDR2 YSLEER. This CDR3 has 13 residues. Trimming took off 3 bases at V and 12 bases at J, with 14 bases between the two ends. The CDR3 reads CASSHQRGRELFF. As DNA, the CDR3 is TGCGCCAGCAGCCACCAAAGGGGCAGAGAACTGTTTTTT.

This rearrangement joins TRBV4-2 to TRBJ1-1, with D possibly being TRBD1 (5 bases). Trimming took off 4 bases at V and 5 bases at J, with 17 bases between the two ends. Germline CDR1 LGHNA, CDR2 YNFKEQ. There are 15 residues in the CDR3. The CDR3 nucleotides read TGTGCCAGCAGCCTGGCCGGGGCAAGGGATACTGAAGCTTTCTTT. It codes for CASSLAGARDTEAFF.

The V and J genes are TRBV18 and TRBJ1-5; TRBD1 matches at 9 bases. V was clipped by 3 bases and J by 4 bases; unmatched bases: 10. Germline values: CDR1 KGHSH, CDR2 LQKENI. The CDR3 contains 17 residues. CDR3 residues: CASSPAKHGTGNQPQHF. The CDR3 nucleotides read TGTGCCAGCTCACCCGCAAAACATGGGACAGGGAATCAGCCCCAGCATTTT.

The chain is built from TRBV7-3 and TRBJ2-5; D gene unclear. This CDR3 spans 13 amino acids. The germline V gene has CDR1 SGHTA and CDR2 FQGTGA. V lost 5 bases, J lost 1 base, and 8 bases lay in between. The CDR3, as DNA: TGTGCCAGCAGCCCCGGGTCCCAAGAGACCCAGTACTTC. Its protein product is CASSPGSQETQYF. The full variable domain, rest sourced from reference TRBV7-3 and TRBJ2-5, is GAGVSQTPSNKVTEKGKYVELRCDPISGHTALYWYRQSLGQGPEFLIYFQGTGAADDSGLPNDRFFAVRPEGSVSTLKIQRTERGDSAVYLCASSPGSQETQYFGPGTRLLVL.

V usage is TRBV18 and J usage is TRBJ1-2; D is ambiguous. The CDR3 length is 12 residues. Germline assignment: CDR1 KGHSH and CDR2 LQKENI. Trimming left V 2 bases short and J 8 bases short, with 9 bases between. The CDR3 DNA reads as TGTGCCAGCTCACCAGGGTCCGGGGGCTACACCTTC. It specifies CASSPGSGGYTF.

The chain has TRBV7-3 and TRBJ1-1; D unclear. V was shortened by 2 bases and J by 1 base, with 8 bases between the two germline ends. The germline V gene encodes CDR1 SGHTA and CDR2 FQGTGA. The CDR3 has 14 amino acids. This CDR3 reads CASSLGSGNTEAFF. The CDR3 coding sequence is TGTGCCAGCAGCTTAGGATCAGGGAACACTGAAGCTTTCTTT. Full variable domain (missing parts from reference TRBV7-3 and TRBJ1-1): GAGVSQTPSNKVTEKGKYVELRCDPISGHTALYWYRQSLGQGPEFLIYFQGTGAADDSGLPNDRFFAVRPEGSVSTLKIQRTERGDSAVYLCASSLGSGNTEAFFGQGTRLTVV.

The V and J genes are TRBV7-9 and TRBJ1-1; D uncertain. Trimming left V 2 bases short and J 0 bases short, with 7 bases between. The CDR3 has 14 amino acids. Looked up from germline, CDR1 is SEHNR and CDR2 is FQNEAQ (reference sequence). The CDR3 region has the DNA TGTGCCAGCAGCTTATCCCGACTGAACACTGAAGCTTTCTTT. Translated: CASSLSRLNTEAFF.

The rearrangement joins TRBV28 to TRBJ1-1, with D uncertain. This CDR3 is built from 13 residues. V was trimmed by 3 bases and J by 11 bases, leaving 16 bases between them. Germline-derived CDR1 and CDR2 are MDHEN and SYDVKM. CDR3 sequence (DNA): TGTGCCAGCAGTTTGGTTGTCGTGGCAATGGCTTTCTTT. Translated, it gives CASSLVVVAMAFF.

This chain links TRBV5-4 with TRBJ2-1, with D maybe TRBD2 (5 bases). The length of the CDR3 is 15 residues. Trimming removed 4 bases at V and 8 bases at J, with 19 bases between. CDR1 is SGHNT, CDR2 YYREEE, per germline (reference sequence). CDR3 bases: TGTGCCAGCAGCAGCAGCCCGGGTAGCGAATATGAGCAGTTCTTC. Its protein product is CASSSSPGSEYEQFF. Filled out from reference TRBV5-4 and TRBJ2-1, the complete variable domain reads ETGVTQSPTHLIKTRGQQVTLRCSSQSGHNTVSWYQQALGQGPQFIFQYYREEENGRGNFPPRFSGLQFPNYSSELNVNALELDDSALYLCASSSSPGSEYEQFFGPGTRLTVL.

V and J are TRBV4-1 and TRBJ1-2; the match to TRBD1 covers 7 bases. The CDR3 sequence is 15 residues long. Trimming removed 1 base from V and 2 bases from J; junction bases left unmatched: 4. Germline CDR1 MGHRA, CDR2 YSYEKL. CDR3 bases: TGCGCCAGCAGCCAAGCGAGGGGACAGAACTATGGCTACACCTTC. It yields the protein CASSQARGQNYGYTF.

This chain uses TRBV10-1 with TRBJ2-3; 10 positions agree with TRBD1. The V segment lost 5 bases and the J segment 2 bases; nucleotides outside the gene matches: 4. The CDR3 sequence is 15 residues long. Per the germline V gene, CDR1 is WNHNN and CDR2 is SYGVQD (reference sequence). CDR3 DNA: TGCGCCAGCAGTCTAGGGACAGGGGTCACAGATACGCAGTATTTT. Protein product: CASSLGTGVTDTQYF.

This chain links TRBV5-6 with TRBJ1-5; D uncertain. Per germline, CDR1 SGHDT and CDR2 YYEEEE. CDR3 size: 11 residues. Trimming removed 0 bases at V and 9 bases at J, with 4 bases between. The CDR3 reads CASSLVRPQHF. Here the CDR3 DNA reads TGTGCCAGCAGCTTGGTTCGGCCCCAGCATTTT.

The rearrangement uses TRBV18 and TRBJ2-1; 7 nucleotides align to TRBD2. V trimming: 5 bases; J trimming: 6 bases; junction bases outside the gene matches: 13. Germline values: CDR1 KGHSH, CDR2 LQKENI. This CDR3 has 16 residues. CDR3 loop: CASSSSAGIWSNEQFF. The CDR3 nucleotides are TGTGCCAGCTCATCATCAGCGGGGATCTGGAGCAATGAGCAGTTCTTC. The complete variable domain, with remaining parts taken from reference TRBV18 and TRBJ2-1, reads NAGVMQNPRHLVRRRGQEARLRCSPMKGHSHVYWYRQLPEEGLKFMVYLQKENIIDESGMPKERFSAEFPKEGPSILRIQQVVRGDSAAYFCASSSSAGIWSNEQFFGPGTRLTVL.

The chain recombines TRBV30 with TRBJ1-1; possibly TRBD1 for D (6 bases). The CDR3 extends over 13 amino acids. The germline V and J ends were trimmed by 0 bases and 7 bases, with 12 bases remaining between them. Germline assignment: CDR1 GTSNPN and CDR2 SVGIG (reference sequence). The CDR3 nucleotides are TGTGCCTGGAGTGTCGGGGGCACGGGTGAAGCTTTCTTT. It encodes CAWSVGGTGEAFF.

The sample holds one count of this clone. This chain joins TRBV7-9 and TRBJ1-4, with D hard to call. There are 13 residues in the CDR3. Looked up from germline, CDR1 is SEHNR and CDR2 is FQNEAQ (reference sequence). V lost 5 bases, J lost 3 bases, and 7 bases lay in between. The CDR3 here is CASSRSANEKLFF. For the CDR3, the DNA is TGTGCCAGCAGCCGATCGGCTAATGAAAAACTGTTTTTT.

The chain combines TRBV11-1 with TRBJ1-1, with D hard to call. This CDR3 is built from 15 residues. The germline V gene has CDR1 SGHAT and CDR2 FQDESV (reference sequence). V lost 6 bases and J lost 1, with 15 bases in between. The CDR3: CASRLDMAGNTEAFF. The CDR3 nucleotides read TGTGCCAGCAGGCTCGACATGGCGGGGAACACTGAAGCTTTCTTT.

This clone was found a few times. The genes are TRBV4-1 and TRBJ2-3; 15 bases line up with TRBD2. Germline values: CDR1 MGHRA, CDR2 YSYEKL. This CDR3 comprises 17 residues. Trimming removed 6 bases from V and 4 bases from J; junction bases left unmatched: 8. The CDR3 nucleotides are TGCGCCAGCAGACGCGGACTAGCGGGGGGGCAGGCAGATACGCAGTATTTT. Its translation: CASRRGLAGGQADTQYF.

This chain connects TRBV18 to TRBJ1-4; 8 nucleotides line up with TRBD1. The J segment lost 8 bases and the V segment lost 5 bases, leaving 7 bases of the junction unmatched. This CDR3 comprises 14 residues. Germline V CDR1 and CDR2: KGHSH, LQKENI. The CDR3 is CASSSGTGNEKLFF. The CDR3 region has the DNA TGTGCCAGCTCATCCGGGACAGGAAACGAAAAACTGTTTTTT. The full variable domain, rest sourced from reference TRBV18 and TRBJ1-4, is NAGVMQNPRHLVRRRGQEARLRCSPMKGHSHVYWYRQLPEEGLKFMVYLQKENIIDESGMPKERFSAEFPKEGPSILRIQQVVRGDSAAYFCASSSGTGNEKLFFGSGTQLSVL.

The rearrangement links TRBV7-2 to TRBJ2-1; D might be TRBD1 (6 bases). Trimming took off 5 bases at V and 7 bases at J, with 18 bases between the two ends. In germline, CDR1 is SGHTA, CDR2 FQGNSA. The CDR3 is 15 amino acids. CDR3 in amino acids: CASSPAGTRLNEQFF. CDR3 bases: TGTGCCAGCAGCCCAGCCGGGACACGGTTGAATGAGCAGTTCTTC.

This clone was seen more than once but under ten times. J is TRBJ1-5 and V is TRBV7-2, with 9 bases fitting TRBD1. Trimming removed 6 bases from V and 2 bases from J; junction bases left unmatched: 11. The CDR3 extends over 17 amino acids. The germline CDR1 and CDR2 sequences are SGHTA and FQGNSA. CDR3 nucleotide sequence: TGTGCCAGCAGGGCCTCCACAGGGGGCAGGGGCAATCAGCCCCAGCATTTT. This gives the protein CASRASTGGRGNQPQHF.

V usage is TRBV18 and J usage is TRBJ2-7, with 7 bases identical to TRBD1. V dropped 3 bases and J dropped 5; count of bases not matched to a gene: 22. Per the germline V gene, CDR1 is KGHSH and CDR2 is LQKENI. There are 19 residues in the CDR3. CDR3 region: CASSPPKRGSFDRVHEQYF. The DNA for the CDR3 is TGTGCCAGCTCACCCCCGAAGAGGGGGTCTTTTGACAGGGTCCACGAGCAGTACTTC.

Only a few counts were recorded for this clone. CDR3 nucleotides: TGTGCCAGCAGTGGGGGCGGGGAGCTGTTTTTT. Translated: CASSGGGELFF. The chain links TRBV2 to TRBJ2-2; D gene unclear. Germline V lookup: CDR1 SNHLY, CDR2 FYNNEI. V lost 4 bases to trimming and J lost 7 bases, with 4 bases between them. The CDR3 spans 11 residues. The full variable domain, completed using reference TRBV2 and TRBJ2-2, is EPEVTQTPSHQVTQMGQEVILRCVPISNHLYFYWYRQILGQKVEFLVSFYNNEISEKSEIFDDQFSVERPDGSNFTLKIRSTKLEDSAMYFCASSGGGELFFGEGSRLTVL.

The rearrangement uses TRBV7-9 and TRBJ1-5, with 8 bases identical to TRBD1. The trim removed 5 bases at V and 6 bases at J, leaving 6 bases unmatched. The CDR3 covers 14 residues. Germline-derived CDR1 and CDR2 are SEHNR and FQNEAQ (reference sequence). The CDR3 here is CASSRTGSGQPQHF. For the CDR3, the DNA is TGTGCCAGCAGCCGGACAGGGTCAGGTCAGCCCCAGCATTTT. Full variable domain (outside the CDR3, taken from reference TRBV7-9 and TRBJ1-5): DTGVSQNPRHKITKRGQNVTFRCDPISEHNRLYWYRQTLGQGPEFLTYFQNEAQLEKSRLLSDRFSAERPKGSFSTLEIQRTEQGDSAMYLCASSRTGSGQPQHFGDGTRLSIL.

This clone was counted a single time. The chain links TRBV5-5 to TRBJ2-3, with TRBD2 identical over 10 bases. The V and J ends lost 4 bases and 4 bases, in that order; junction bases with no gene match: 9. Germline CDR1 SGHKS, CDR2 YYEKEE (reference sequence). The CDR3 totals 16 residues. For the CDR3, the DNA is TGTGCCAGCAGCCACCGCCGAGCGGGAGGGGCAGATACGCAGTATTTT. As protein: CASSHRRAGGADTQYF.

V gene TRBV7-6 combines with J gene TRBJ2-1; 9 bases are a match to TRBD2. The V gene's germline CDR1 is SGHVS and CDR2 FNYEAQ. V trimming: 5 bases; J trimming: 2 bases; junction bases outside the gene matches: 7. The length of the CDR3 is 16 residues. The CDR3, as DNA: TGTGCCAGCAGCCGCACGGGCGGGGGGGCCTACAATGAGCAGTTCTTC. Encoded protein: CASSRTGGGAYNEQFF.